This note documents a single TCR beta chain sequence. The germline V gene encodes CDR1 KGHSH and CDR2 LQKENI. With 3 bases removed from V and 4 bases from J, the gap between germline ends came to 10 bases. This CDR3 has 15 residues. The data originate from a study of blood T cell repertoires in COVID-19. Study overall: In each case, the material was cDNA or gDNA derived from T cells, B-cell-depleted T cells, or PBMCs.

Clones were sequenced by immunoSEQ multiplex PCR, and TCRdb holds only the in-frame ones, with some missing. The table lists tens of thousands of clones, 70% to 90% of them singletons, with approximately 20% in the top ten. This chain uses TRBV18 with TRBJ1-6, with D tentatively TRBD1 (6 bases). Sequenced input: peripheral blood. This sequence originates from an elderly woman with acute or convalescent COVID-19. The CDR3 DNA is TGTGCCAGCTCACCCTCAAGGGGGTATAATTCACCCCTCCACTTT. This codes for CASSPSRGYNSPLHF.